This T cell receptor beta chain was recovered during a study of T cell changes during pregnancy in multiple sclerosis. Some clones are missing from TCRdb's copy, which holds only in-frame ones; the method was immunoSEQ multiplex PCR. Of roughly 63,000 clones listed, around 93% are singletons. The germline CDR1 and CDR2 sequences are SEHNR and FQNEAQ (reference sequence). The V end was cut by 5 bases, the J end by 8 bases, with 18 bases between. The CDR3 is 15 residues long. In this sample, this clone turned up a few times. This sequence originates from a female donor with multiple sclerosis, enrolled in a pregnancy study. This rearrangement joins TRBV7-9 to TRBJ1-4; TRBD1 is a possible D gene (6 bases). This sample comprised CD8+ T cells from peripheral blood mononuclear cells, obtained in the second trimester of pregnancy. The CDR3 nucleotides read TGTGCCAGCAGCGCCCGTGGGACACAGGCAGAAAAACTGTTTTTT. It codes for CASSARGTQAEKLFF.